The TCR beta chain under discussion was sequenced for a study of blood T cells in healthy people across ages (dated by TCRdb to the mid-2010s). Background on the whole study: In model experiments, template switching captured about one uniquely barcoded TCR beta cDNA molecule for every two T cells. The study measured age-related changes in TCR beta repertoire diversity using deep sequencing normalized with unique cDNA molecular identifiers. Four age groups were formed from the donors: young (average about 16 years), middle-aged (around 41), aged (62) and long-lived (roughly 88). To avoid experimental bias, donors of different ages were spread randomly across the sequencing lanes. For two donors (one aged 18 to 29 and one aged 80 or older), the study analyzed two additional independent replicas of 1 million unique cDNA reads from the same blood draw.

Donors were about 36 systemically healthy Caucasian individuals from Russia aged roughly 6 to 90 years. Each donor gave ten milliliters of peripheral blood, collected into EDTA-treated Vacutainer tubes. Ficoll-Paque density-gradient centrifugation was used to isolate PBMCs, with at least 6.5 million per sample. Trizol reagent was used to extract total RNA from the PBMCs, yielding at least 5 micrograms per sample. For every donor, an aliquot of PBMCs went through flow cytometry to measure the percentages of naive CD45RAhigh/CD27high T cells. Overall results and qualifications from the work: Conclusive comparison of naive and antigen-experienced compartments was prevented by the profiling of bulk unsorted PBMCs. Compared with the aged group, the long-lived group had more naive CD4+ T cells, fewer expanded clones and increased TCR diversity, a pattern suggesting age selection. Observed TCR beta diversity per million T cells fell roughly linearly with age, and a significant reduction was already apparent by age about 43. Total diversity estimates from one million sequenced T cells were considered lower bounds and underestimates. Because the CMV infection status of the donors was unknown, age-related changes in expanded clonotypes may potentially have been confounded. Observed TCR beta diversity correlated strongly with the percentage of naive T cells measured by flow cytometry.

To prepare the library, 5' RACE was applied. These reads were obtained on an Illumina HiSeq 2500. A second PCR of about 6 to 12 cycles was performed with a sample-barcoded 5' primer and a J-beta primer mix. A template-switch 5' adaptor carrying 12 random nucleotides introduced a unique molecular identifier onto each TCR beta cDNA molecule. Each sample yielded at least 3 million CDR3-containing paired-end reads. First-strand cDNA synthesis was performed from all RNA using the Mint cDNA synthesis kit, with priming by a TRBC-specific oligonucleotide. Following uracil-DNA glycosylase treatment, a first 18-cycle PCR with universal primers M1SS and BC2_uni_R was performed on all cDNA. As for how the authors treated the data: For normalization, 1 million high-quality reads were randomly selected from each sample, with every read carrying a distinct molecular identifier. Instead of being binned into consensus sequences, reads with shared molecular identifiers were discarded. MiTCR, with a Q25 quality threshold and the strictest error-elimination algorithm, was used for CDR3 identification, clonotype clustering and error correction. A nonparametric unseen species model using Euler transformation provided a lower-bound estimate of total TCR beta diversity. TCRdb redid the processing of the public reads, applying fastp at Q25 and MiXCR, and retained in-frame beta chains. Each entry merges the rows of one CDR3 protein and shows their most common DNA and genes. TCRdb's processing, not the study's, gives the V and J calls here. Recorded for this sample are 350,000 to 450,000 distinct CDR3 sequences; about 49% of them occurred a single time. The ten most abundant clones make up over 40% of the sample.

Including the terminal cysteine and phenylalanine, the CDR3 comprises 15 residues. Of all the DNA, just the CDR3 is kept, 45 bases in frame from base 1. The germline V and J ends show losses of 1 base and 9 bases respectively, and no gene match explains 11 bases of the junction. Taken from the germline V gene, the CDR1 and CDR2 loops are SQVTM and ANQGSEA. Concerning this clonotype: It has no known antigen specificity. Within one base of it there is no much larger clone, and no base qualities were kept.

The chain joins TRBV29-1 to TRBJ2-1; 8 middle bases align to TRBD2. Sample: blood. The sequence was collected from a man aged 55 to 70 in good health. CDR3 reads: CSVEAVAGYRGEQFF. The nucleotide sequence is TGCAGCGTTGAAGCGGTAGCGGGGTATAGGGGTGAGCAGTTCTTC.